This T cell receptor (beta chain) was recorded in a study of molecular identifiers for immune sequencing clone quantification. Turning to the study itself: In replicates, the authors split RNA from roughly 20,000 or 100,000 naive CD8 cells five ways and sequenced four.

For this clonotype: Its antigen is unidentified.

Study findings and constraints: Over 99% of effector molecules, yet under 1% of naive-cell molecules, were held by clones above 20 RNA copies.

TCRdb re-analysed the PCR reads in MiXCR, keeping a single row per CDR3 protein. The sample has about 640,000 distinct CDR3 sequences; 20% are singletons. J lost 5 bases, V lost 1 base, and 6 bases had no gene match. Germline-derived CDR1 and CDR2 are SGDLS and YYNGEE. The CDR3 totals 15 residues. Source material for naive CD8 libraries was roughly 20,000 to 1,100,000 sorted cells, with 10%, 30% or 50% RNA. Sorting recovered naive CD8 T cells on a CD8+CD4-CCR7+CD45RA+ profile. The clonotype originates from a human donor in good health. Some libraries in this study had Jurkat cell RNA spiked in. The chain couples TRBV9 to TRBJ2-7; 10 bases line up with TRBD2. Source material: naive CD8+ T cells from blood, with Jurkat cell RNA spiked in. The subset here: FACS-sorted CD8+CD4-CCR7+CD45RA+ naive T cells. CDR3 in DNA: TGTGCCAGCAGCGTATCTCTAGCGGGAGATGACGAGCAGTACTTC. It is translated as CASSVSLAGDDEQYF.